Presented here are 21 T cell receptor beta chains from one specimen sequenced in a study of cytomegalovirus exposure and HLA in healthy donors. Primers included in the PCR were 60 Vbeta and 13 Jbeta primers. Generated by immunoSEQ multiplex PCR, the TCRdb table keeps only in-frame clones and is missing some. The table includes about 130,000 clones, roughly 70% detected once. Material for sequencing was PBMCs. The receptor source for this set is a middle-aged man in good health and CMV-seropositive.

The chain joins TRBV6-4 to TRBJ1-2; possibly TRBD1 for D (6 bases). Germline CDR1 reads MRHNA; CDR2 reads SNTAGT. The V end was cut by 4 bases, the J end by 5 bases, with 20 bases between. The CDR3 contains 16 residues. The CDR3 sequence: CASSVNPDSHVYGYTF. The CDR3 nucleotides are TGTGCCAGCAGTGTTAACCCGGACAGCCATGTATATGGCTACACCTTC.

This clone was seen a handful of times. The chain joins TRBV19 to TRBJ2-1, with D perhaps matching TRBD1 (6 bases). V was clipped by 10 bases and J by 0 bases, with 19 bases between them. Per germline, CDR1 LNHDA and CDR2 SQIVND (reference sequence). This CDR3 region has 16 residues. The CDR3 loop is CATGSRGPSSYNEQFF. DNA of the CDR3: TGTGCCACTGGATCCAGGGGCCCAAGCTCCTACAATGAGCAGTTCTTC.

The V and J genes are TRBV29-1 and TRBJ1-1; no clear D gene. V was cut by 4 bases and J by 1 base, with 13 bases left in between. Germline V lookup: CDR1 SQVTM, CDR2 ANQGSEA. This CDR3 has 14 amino acids. The DNA for the CDR3 is TGCAGCGTTGGCCCAGAGGCCGAGAACACTGAAGCTTTCTTT. The encoded protein is CSVGPEAENTEAFF.

V usage is TRBV27 and J usage is TRBJ1-2, with D unresolved. V lost 6 bases and J lost 7, with 9 bases in between. Per the germline V gene, CDR1 is MNHEY and CDR2 is SMNVEV (reference sequence). The CDR3 contains 11 residues. The CDR3 is CASRTGGGYTF. The CDR3 coding sequence is TGTGCCAGCAGGACGGGAGGTGGCTACACCTTC.

V usage is TRBV6-1 and J usage is TRBJ1-2; TRBD1 matches 9 bases. With V trimmed by 7 bases and J by 6 bases, 6 bases remained unmatched. This CDR3 comprises 13 residues. Germline lookup yields CDR1 MNHNS and CDR2 SASEGT. The CDR3 nucleotides are TGTGCCAGCACCCGGGACAGGGAAAATGGCTACACCTTC. This translates into CASTRDRENGYTF.

This clone appeared a single time. The chain uses TRBV5-1 and TRBJ1-1; TRBD1 aligns across 8 bases. Germline-derived CDR1 and CDR2 are SGHRS and YFSETQ. The V gene end was trimmed by 5 bases and the J gene end by 6 bases; junction bases not matched to a gene: 12. CDR3 size: 15 residues. The CDR3 DNA reads TGCGCCAGCAGGGCCTTGCAGGGGGCTAAGTCTGAAGCTTTCTTT. The encoded protein is CASRALQGAKSEAFF.

V gene TRBV5-6 combines with J gene TRBJ2-1, with D perhaps matching TRBD1 (6 bases). This CDR3 contains 16 residues. Trimming removed 3 bases from V and 2 bases from J, with 15 bases in between. Germline CDR1 and CDR2: SGHDT and YYEEEE. The CDR3 here is CASSSSTGQTYNEQFF. The CDR3 DNA is TGTGCCAGCAGCTCCTCGACAGGACAAACCTACAATGAGCAGTTCTTC. Full variable domain (remainder filled in from reference TRBV5-6 and TRBJ2-1): DAGVTQSPTHLIKTRGQQVTLRCSPKSGHDTVSWYQQALGQGPQFIFQYYEEEERQRGNFPDRFSGHQFPNYSSELNVNALLLGDSALYLCASSSSTGQTYNEQFFGPGTRLTVL.

This chain connects TRBV11-2 to TRBJ1-5, with D tentatively TRBD1 (6 bases). V was pared by 5 bases and J by 9 bases, with 20 bases between. The CDR3 sequence is 15 residues long. From germline, CDR1 is SGHAT and CDR2 FQNNGV. CDR3 region: CASSRGGIESLPQHF. The CDR3 DNA reads TGTGCCAGCAGCCGGGGGGGCATCGAGAGTCTGCCCCAGCATTTT.

This chain connects TRBV10-3 to TRBJ1-2; 7 nucleotides line up with TRBD1. The junction had 13 bases not matched to a gene; V was cut back by 2 bases and J by 10 bases. The CDR3 has 15 residues. CDR1 is ENHRY and CDR2 is SYGVKD in the germline V gene. The CDR3 protein is CAISEGDSSARYYTF. The CDR3 bases are TGTGCCATCAGTGAGGGGGACAGCTCTGCGCGCTACTACACCTTC.

V gene TRBV27 combines with J gene TRBJ2-5; 11 bases are a match to TRBD2. The ends lost 6 bases at V and 4 bases at J; junction bases unmatched: 7. CDR1 is MNHEY, CDR2 SMNVEV, per germline (reference sequence). This CDR3 has 15 amino acids. The CDR3 nucleotides read TGTGCCAGCAGACTACTAGCGGGAGCTGCAGAGACCCAGTACTTC. Translated, it gives CASRLLAGAAETQYF.

The chain is built from TRBV7-9 and TRBJ1-6; 7 nucleotides align to TRBD1. This CDR3 is built from 15 residues. Trimming removed 2 bases from V and 3 bases from J; junction bases left unmatched: 1. Germline values: CDR1 SEHNR, CDR2 FQNEAQ (reference sequence). The CDR3 DNA reads TGTGCCAGCAGCTTAAGGGACAGCTATAATTCACCCCTCCACTTT. Residues: CASSLRDSYNSPLHF. Based on the CDR3 plus reference TRBV7-9 and TRBJ1-6, the full variable domain is DTGVSQNPRHKITKRGQNVTFRCDPISEHNRLYWYRQTLGQGPEFLTYFQNEAQLEKSRLLSDRFSAERPKGSFSTLEIQRTEQGDSAMYLCASSLRDSYNSPLHFGNGTRLTVT.

J is TRBJ2-7 and V is TRBV28; 12 bases are shared with TRBD1. The CDR3 covers 15 residues. V was pared by 8 bases and J by 6 bases, with 11 bases of the junction left unmatched. CDR1 is MDHEN and CDR2 is SYDVKM in the germline V gene. The CDR3 DNA is TGTGCCAGCGGCCCCGGGGGACAGGGGGCGAGCGAGCAGTACTTC. This translates into CASGPGGQGASEQYF.

This chain uses TRBV29-1 with TRBJ1-4; 9 bases match TRBD1. The germline V gene encodes CDR1 SQVTM and CDR2 ANQGSEA. J lost 4 bases, V lost 2 bases, and 2 bases had no gene match. CDR3 length: 14 amino acids. The CDR3 protein is CSVETGGDNEKLFF. DNA for the CDR3: TGCAGCGTTGAAACAGGGGGCGATAATGAAAAACTGTTTTTT.

The J gene is TRBJ1-4, the V gene TRBV12-5; D uncertain. CDR1 and CDR2 from the germline V gene are LGHNT and FRNRAP. The CDR3 is 17 residues long. V was shortened by 0 bases and J by 4 bases, with 15 bases between the two germline ends. This CDR3 reads CASGLVPIPVLNEKLFF. For the CDR3, the DNA is TGTGCTAGTGGTTTGGTACCGATCCCAGTGCTTAATGAAAAACTGTTTTTT. The whole variable domain, filled in from reference TRBV12-5 and TRBJ1-4, reads DARVTQTPRHKVTEMGQEVTMRCQPILGHNTVFWYRQTMMQGLELLAYFRNRAPLDDSGMPKDRFSAEMPDATLATLKIQPSEPRDSAVYFCASGLVPIPVLNEKLFFGSGTQLSVL.

The CDR3, as DNA: TGTGCCAGCAGCCAGGATTTTCTCGAGCAGTACTTC. The encoded protein is CASSQDFLEQYF. The rearrangement links TRBV7-2 to TRBJ2-7, with D unclear. Trimming stripped 5 bases from V and 6 bases from J, with 11 bases between. Germline values: CDR1 SGHTA, CDR2 FQGNSA. CDR3 length: 12 residues.

In its sample, this clone was seen a few times. The rearrangement links TRBV7-9 to TRBJ1-5; D remains ambiguous. The CDR3 is made up of 13 amino acids. The V end lost 2 bases, the J end lost 5 bases, and 7 bases lay between the germline ends. Per the germline V gene, CDR1 is SEHNR and CDR2 is FQNEAQ (reference sequence). This CDR3 reads CASSLPGYQPQHF. The CDR3, as DNA: TGTGCCAGCAGCTTACCGGGGTATCAGCCCCAGCATTTT.

The chain links TRBV5-1 to TRBJ1-2; possible D gene TRBD1, 6 bases. With 3 bases removed from V and 4 bases from J, the gap between germline ends came to 13 bases. The V gene's germline CDR1 is SGHRS and CDR2 YFSETQ. This CDR3 spans 14 amino acids. The CDR3 protein is CASSSDEGVYGYTF. The CDR3 DNA follows: TGCGCCAGCAGCTCCGACGAGGGGGTCTATGGCTACACCTTC.

This sequence joins TRBV5-1 and TRBJ2-3; D not resolved. CDR1 SGHRS and CDR2 YFSETQ come from the germline V gene. This CDR3 has 14 residues. The V end was cut by 0 bases, the J end by 4 bases, with 9 bases between. The chain's CDR3 is CASSLVAGPDTQYF. The DNA of the CDR3 is TGCGCCAGCAGCTTGGTGGCAGGCCCAGATACGCAGTATTTT.

The sample holds one count of this clone. This chain uses TRBV27 with TRBJ1-2; tentatively, D is TRBD1 (6 bases). V dropped 3 bases and J dropped 1 base, with 9 bases sitting between them. CDR3 length equals 14 residues. Germline-derived CDR1 and CDR2 are MNHEY and SMNVEV (reference sequence). CDR3 sequence: CASSFGRGNYGYTF. The DNA of the CDR3 is TGTGCCAGCAGTTTCGGCAGGGGTAACTATGGCTACACCTTC.

The genes are TRBV27 and TRBJ1-2, with D perhaps TRBD1 (6 bases). CDR1 and CDR2 from the germline V gene are MNHEY and SMNVEV (reference sequence). Deletions cut 5 bases from V and 7 bases from J, with 8 bases between. This CDR3 spans 11 amino acids. The CDR3 nucleotides read TGTGCCAGCAGTGGGGGGGCTGGCTACACCTTC. Its protein product is CASSGGAGYTF.

V gene TRBV27 combines with J gene TRBJ2-7, with a tentative D call TRBD2 (5 bases). CDR1 is MNHEY, CDR2 SMNVEV, per germline (reference sequence). This CDR3 comprises 17 residues. Trimming shortened V by 0 bases and J by 0 bases, and 15 bases separated the two germline ends. CDR3 sequence (DNA): TGTGCCAGCAGTTTATCGAGCCTAGCCGGTAGCTCCTACGAGCAGTACTTC. Amino acids: CASSLSSLAGSSYEQYF.